Below, one T cell receptor (beta chain) is given with its context. The antigen is undetermined. The primer mix had 60 Vbeta and 13 Jbeta primers. TCRdb keeps only in-frame clones here, not all; method: immunoSEQ multiplex PCR. In the table there are about 160,000 clones, 70% to 90% of which are singletons. This record comes from a study of cytomegalovirus exposure and HLA in healthy donors. This CDR3 contains 11 residues. Trimming stripped 5 bases from V and 8 bases from J, with 10 bases between. Germline V CDR1 and CDR2: DFQATT, SNEGSKA (reference sequence). General study findings and limits: Rare sequences made up most TCRs, while some public TCRs were found in many donors. TCR beta sequences reportedly predicted most subjects' HLA-A and HLA-B alleles accurately. Sequencing likely generated an artifact that appeared as a cluster of highly shared sequence variants.

This TCR came from a woman aged 18-35 years in good health and CMV-seronegative. Sequencing was carried out using PBMCs. The chain couples TRBV20-1 to TRBJ2-1, with D possibly being TRBD2 (6 bases). The CDR3 region has the DNA TGCAGTGCTCTCCCGGGGGATGAGCAGTTCTTC. It translates to CSALPGDEQFF.